These 30 T cell receptor beta chains came from one sample sequenced in a study of beta chain features in type 1 diabetes. Expressed TCRB transcripts got sequenced, as all isolated RNA was reverse transcribed. Sequenced by immunoSEQ multiplex PCR; TCRdb stores in-frame clones only, minus some. This sample yields under 900,000 clones, of which 15% to 20% are seen a single time; 0.02% to 0.025% belongs to the top ten. Sequenced material: naive CD4+ T cells from blood. Receptors originate from a woman younger than 35 in good health.

This clone showed up just a few times. This chain joins TRBV4-1 and TRBJ2-3; no clear D. Looked up from germline, CDR1 is MGHRA and CDR2 is YSYEKL. The CDR3 length is 19 residues. Trimming cost V 0 bases and J 1 base, with 20 bases left between them. CDR3 nucleotide sequence: TGCGCCAGCAGCCAAGATCGTGTATCCCTAGTAGACCGCACAGATACGCAGTATTTT. Encoded protein: CASSQDRVSLVDRTDTQYF.

This sequence joins TRBV6-7 and TRBJ2-6; 7 bases are a match to TRBD2. TRBV6-7 qualifies as an ORF whose function is uncertain. This CDR3 is 15 amino acids long. Trimming removed 10 bases from V and 2 bases from J; junction bases left unmatched: 8. The CDR3 DNA follows: TGTGCCACCAACCCCGGGGGGACTGGGGCCAACGTCCTGACTTTC. Amino acids: CATNPGGTGANVLTF.

The chain joins TRBV7-3 to TRBJ2-7; TRBD2 agrees at 11 bases. V gave up 5 bases and J gave up 7 bases; unmatched junction bases: 28. The CDR3 loop spans 21 amino acids. The germline CDR1 and CDR2 sequences are SGHTA and FQGTGA. In nucleotides, the CDR3 is TGTGCCAGCAGCCAACGCTCCGGACTAGCGGGCGTTCTAAGGGTAGTCTGGGAGCAGTACTTC. Translation: CASSQRSGLAGVLRVVWEQYF.

The V gene is TRBV2, the J gene TRBJ2-2; D ambiguous. The germline V gene encodes CDR1 SNHLY and CDR2 FYNNEI. Trimming cost V 2 bases and J 0 bases, with 7 bases left between them. The CDR3 totals 15 residues. The CDR3 nucleotides read TGTGCCAGCAGTGAAACTCGTACGAACACCGGGGAGCTGTTTTTT. The encoded protein is CASSETRTNTGELFF.

This clone showed up just a few times. This chain links TRBV7-2 with TRBJ2-4; 8 bases align to TRBD1. The germline gives CDR1 SGHTA, CDR2 FQGNSA. The CDR3 runs to 15 residues. With 5 bases clipped from V and 5 bases from J, the junction kept 8 bases outside the gene matches. CDR3 amino acids: CASSSKDRVENIQYF. The CDR3 DNA reads TGTGCCAGCAGCAGCAAGGACAGGGTCGAAAACATTCAGTACTTC.

This clone was picked up a small number of times. V and J are TRBV7-8 and TRBJ2-4; 8 nucleotides line up with TRBD2. V dropped 3 bases and J dropped 2; count of bases not matched to a gene: 6. The CDR3 length is 16 residues. Germline assignment: CDR1 SGHVS and CDR2 FQNEAQ. CDR3 sequence reads: CASSFPRGGPKNIQYF. The CDR3 coding sequence is TGTGCCAGCAGCTTTCCCCGGGGGGGACCCAAAAACATTCAGTACTTC.

This clone was picked up a small number of times. The rearrangement links TRBV6-5 to TRBJ2-2; D is uncertain. Germline values: CDR1 MNHEY, CDR2 SVGAGI. This CDR3 is 14 amino acids long. The V end was cut by 2 bases, the J end by 3 bases, with 7 bases between. CDR3 sequence (DNA): TGTGCCAGCAGTTACCGCAGGTACACCGGGGAGCTGTTTTTT. The encoded protein is CASSYRRYTGELFF.

This chain connects TRBV7-2 to TRBJ2-5; D gene uncertain. Trimming removed 0 bases from V and 6 bases from J, with 11 bases in between. Germline V lookup: CDR1 SGHTA, CDR2 FQGNSA. This CDR3 spans 14 amino acids. The CDR3 here is CASSLAAMGKTQYF. CDR3 nucleotides: TGTGCCAGCAGCTTAGCTGCGATGGGGAAGACCCAGTACTTC.

Worth noting for this clone: This sample also contains other DNA sequences that code for the same CDR3. The chain's CDR3 is CASSQGQAYEQYF. CDR3 DNA sequence: TGTGCCAGCAGCCAAGGCCAGGCATACGAGCAGTACTTC. The chain joins TRBV4-2 to TRBJ2-7, with D unresolved. Deletions cut 1 base from V and 4 bases from J, with 8 bases between. The CDR3 covers 13 residues. Looked up from germline, CDR1 is LGHNA and CDR2 is YNFKEQ.

V gene TRBV28 combines with J gene TRBJ2-5; D possibly uses TRBD1 or TRBD2 (6 bases each). The CDR3 has 17 amino acids. CDR1 and CDR2 from the germline V gene are MDHEN and SYDVKM. The V gene lost 3 bases and the J gene lost 2 bases, with 19 bases spanning the gap. The CDR3 coding sequence is TGTGCCAGCAGTTTCACACCTCTAGCGCAGGGGCAAGAGACCCAGTACTTC. Translating gives CASSFTPLAQGQETQYF. Filled out from reference TRBV28 and TRBJ2-5, the complete variable domain reads DVKVTQSSRYLVKRTGEKVFLECVQDMDHENMFWYRQDPGLGLRLIYFSYDVKMKEKGDIPEGYSVSREKKERFSLILESASTNQTSMYLCASSFTPLAQGQETQYFGPGTRLLVL.

This clone was picked up one time. The genes are TRBV27 and TRBJ2-2, with 9 bases that match TRBD2. Germline-derived CDR1 and CDR2 are MNHEY and SMNVEV (reference sequence). The CDR3 runs 17 residues. The J segment lost 6 bases and the V segment lost 6 bases, leaving 14 bases of the junction unmatched. The CDR3 is CASRTEREVQQAGELFF. In DNA, the CDR3 is TGTGCCAGCAGGACCGAGCGGGAGGTCCAACAGGCCGGGGAGCTGTTTTTT.

This clone was seen more than once but under ten times. The rearrangement joins TRBV15 to TRBJ2-3; 8 nucleotides line up with TRBD2. Looked up from germline, CDR1 is LNHNV and CDR2 is YYDKDF (reference sequence). The J segment lost 4 bases and the V segment lost 0 bases, leaving 6 bases of the junction unmatched. The CDR3 length is 16 residues. The CDR3 coding sequence is TGTGCCACCAGCAGAGAAAAGCGGGAGCTCGCAGATACGCAGTATTTT. It specifies CATSREKRELADTQYF.

The sample holds a few counts of this clone. The J gene is TRBJ2-2, the V gene TRBV10-3; TRBD2 agrees at 7 bases. The CDR3 is 16 amino acids. Germline V gene data show CDR1 as ENHRY and CDR2 as SYGVKD. The junction had 5 bases not matched to a gene; V was cut back by 2 bases and J by 2 bases. CDR3 sequence (DNA): TGTGCCATCAGTGAGACAGCGGGATTCAACACCGGGGAGCTGTTTTTT. Residues: CAISETAGFNTGELFF.

This sequence joins TRBV20-1 and TRBJ1-1; D remains unclear. This CDR3 comprises 11 residues. Per the germline V gene, CDR1 is DFQATT and CDR2 is SNEGSKA (reference sequence). The V and J ends lost 6 bases and 1 base respectively, with 6 bases between them. Here the CDR3 DNA reads TGCAGTGCGTATAAGAACACTGAAGCTTTCTTT. It specifies CSAYKNTEAFF.

The chain joins TRBV6-5 to TRBJ2-1; D perhaps matches TRBD1 (6 bases). V gave up 2 bases and J gave up 2 bases, with 10 bases separating them. CDR1 MNHEY and CDR2 SVGAGI come from the germline V gene. The CDR3 spans 15 residues. This CDR3 reads CASSYQGLTYNEQFF. The DNA for the CDR3 is TGTGCCAGCAGTTACCAGGGGCTAACCTACAATGAGCAGTTCTTC.

In DNA form, the CDR3 reads TGTGCCAGCAGAAGGGACACTACGGGCATTCAGTACTTC. Translating gives CASRRDTTGIQYF. The chain joins TRBV2 to TRBJ2-4, with D tentatively TRBD1 (6 bases). CDR1 and CDR2 (germline): SNHLY, FYNNEI. This CDR3 region has 13 residues. Trimming left V 6 bases short and J 9 bases short, with 15 bases between. The full variable domain, rest sourced from reference TRBV2 and TRBJ2-4, is EPEVTQTPSHQVTQMGQEVILRCVPISNHLYFYWYRQILGQKVEFLVSFYNNEISEKSEIFDDQFSVERPDGSNFTLKIRSTKLEDSAMYFCASRRDTTGIQYFGAGTRLSVL.

This clone was found a few times. The J gene is TRBJ2-3, the V gene TRBV18, with TRBD2 matching 11 bases. From germline, CDR1 is KGHSH and CDR2 LQKENI. V was clipped by 6 bases and J by 3 bases; unmatched bases: 14. This CDR3 region has 18 residues. This CDR3 reads CASSPTPLGLAETDTQYF. CDR3 coding DNA: TGTGCCAGCTCGCCGACACCTTTGGGACTAGCGGAAACAGATACGCAGTATTTT.

The rearrangement links TRBV7-9 to TRBJ2-1; 15 bases line up with TRBD2. Germline V lookup: CDR1 SEHNR, CDR2 FQNEAQ (reference sequence). V dropped 5 bases and J dropped 7; count of bases not matched to a gene: 9. The CDR3 has 17 amino acids. CDR3 sequence: CASSPRTSGRVRNEQFF. CDR3 nucleotide sequence: TGTGCCAGCAGCCCAAGGACTAGCGGGAGGGTAAGGAATGAGCAGTTCTTC.

This clone turned up a few times. This chain links TRBV6-1 with TRBJ2-2, with 8 positions matching TRBD1. The J segment lost 4 bases and the V segment lost 6 bases, leaving 7 bases of the junction unmatched. The CDR3 totals 15 residues. Germline-derived CDR1 and CDR2 are MNHNS and SASEGT. CDR3 in DNA: TGTGCCAGCAGACCGGGACAGGTGACCACCGGGGAGCTGTTTTTT. Residues: CASRPGQVTTGELFF.

The chain couples TRBV5-4 to TRBJ2-4; TRBD2 matches at 7 bases. With 4 bases clipped from V and 6 bases from J, the junction kept 7 bases outside the gene matches. Germline values: CDR1 SGHNT, CDR2 YYREEE (reference sequence). This CDR3 contains 14 residues. The CDR3: CASSQGTTRNIQYF. DNA for the CDR3: TGTGCCAGCAGCCAAGGGACTACCCGAAACATTCAGTACTTC.

The chain employs TRBV2 and TRBJ1-2; 7 nucleotides match TRBD1. V dropped 6 bases and J dropped 7; count of bases not matched to a gene: 5. Looked up from germline, CDR1 is SNHLY and CDR2 is FYNNEI. The length of the CDR3 is 12 residues. The CDR3 loop reads CASSQGGAGYTF. Here the CDR3 DNA reads TGTGCCAGCAGCCAGGGGGGAGCTGGCTACACCTTC.

This clone occurred a few times. V and J are TRBV28 and TRBJ1-1; D is ambiguous. This CDR3 contains 11 residues. With 4 bases removed from V and 6 bases from J, the gap between germline ends came to 6 bases. Germline V CDR1 and CDR2: MDHEN, SYDVKM. In DNA, the CDR3 is TGTGCCAGCAGTTCCCGGGCTGAAGCTTTCTTT. This sequence encodes CASSSRAEAFF.

V is TRBV5-1 and J is TRBJ2-5; TRBD1 agrees at 7 bases. V was clipped by 4 bases and J by 6 bases; unmatched bases: 12. This CDR3 comprises 15 residues. Germline V gene data show CDR1 as SGHRS and CDR2 as YFSETQ. The CDR3 protein is CASSTTGTAVQTQYF. DNA for the CDR3: TGCGCCAGCAGCACTACCGGGACAGCTGTCCAGACCCAGTACTTC.

This rearrangement joins TRBV10-3 to TRBJ1-1, with TRBD1 as a possible D gene (6 bases). Germline V gives CDR1 ENHRY, CDR2 SYGVKD. V shed 5 bases and J shed 3 bases, with 10 bases lying between them. This CDR3 region has 13 residues. The CDR3: CAISRGGDTEAFF. The CDR3 nucleotides read TGTGCCATCAGTAGGGGGGGAGACACTGAAGCTTTCTTT.

The chain employs TRBV28 and TRBJ2-1, with TRBD1 matching 9 bases. The trim removed 6 bases at V and 1 base at J, leaving 4 bases unmatched. CDR1 and CDR2 from the germline V gene are MDHEN and SYDVKM. The CDR3 has 15 residues. CDR3 coding DNA: TGTGCCAGCAGAAAACAGGGGGCGTCCTACAATGAGCAGTTCTTC. Translation gives CASRKQGASYNEQFF.

This chain uses TRBV9 with TRBJ2-5; TRBD2 agrees at 13 bases. CDR1 is SGDLS and CDR2 is YYNGEE in the germline V gene. The CDR3 covers 16 residues. V lost 3 bases and J lost 5; bases outside the gene matches: 7. The CDR3 DNA follows: TGTGCCAGCAGCGCAGGGACTAGCGGGATAGGGGAGACCCAGTACTTC. Translated, it gives CASSAGTSGIGETQYF.

This clone was detected a few times. The chain employs TRBV6-6 and TRBJ2-4; D remains unclear. Germline CDR1 reads MNHNY; CDR2 reads SVGAGI (reference sequence). V lost 0 bases and J 0 bases, leaving 6 bases between the germline ends. The CDR3 length is 15 residues. The CDR3: CASSYSNLAKNIQYF. DNA of the CDR3: TGTGCCAGCAGTTACTCGAATCTAGCCAAAAACATTCAGTACTTC.

This clone was seen a handful of times. The chain carries TRBV28 and TRBJ2-7; D not resolved. There are 12 residues in the CDR3. Germline loops: CDR1 MDHEN, CDR2 SYDVKM. The ends were cut back, 6 bases at V and 7 bases at J, with 13 bases in the middle. CDR3 bases: TGTGCCAGCAGCCCAAACGGATGGGAGCAGTACTTC. It encodes CASSPNGWEQYF. Full variable domain (rest looked up from reference TRBV28 and TRBJ2-7): DVKVTQSSRYLVKRTGEKVFLECVQDMDHENMFWYRQDPGLGLRLIYFSYDVKMKEKGDIPEGYSVSREKKERFSLILESASTNQTSMYLCASSPNGWEQYFGPGTRLTVT.

This clone was counted between two and nine times. The rearrangement joins TRBV25-1 to TRBJ2-2, with a tentative D call TRBD2 (5 bases). The CDR3 contains 11 residues. The V gene's germline CDR1 is MGHDK and CDR2 SYGVNS. V gave up 10 bases and J gave up 7 bases, with 10 bases separating them. The CDR3 is CATRRIGELFF. The CDR3 region has the DNA TGTGCCACCAGGAGGATCGGGGAGCTGTTTTTT.

The V call is TRBV6-5, the J call TRBJ2-7, with TRBD2 as a possible D gene (5 bases). V shed 2 bases and J shed 3 bases, with 11 bases lying between them. Germline V CDR1 and CDR2: MNHEY, SVGAGI. This CDR3 comprises 14 residues. In DNA form, the CDR3 reads TGTGCCAGCAGTTACACCGACGGGAACTACGAGCAGTACTTC. Encoded protein: CASSYTDGNYEQYF.